The T cell receptor (beta chain) described here comes from a study of blood T cell repertoires in COVID-19. About the study: Sources were T cells, B-cell-depleted T cells, or PBMCs; the material itself was cDNA or gDNA.

V lost 0 bases, J lost 1 base, and 8 bases lay in between. CDR1 and CDR2 from the germline V gene are SGDLS and YYNGEE. The CDR3 loop spans 14 amino acids. Sequencing was performed with immunoSEQ multiplex PCR; in TCRdb, only in-frame clones are kept and a portion is missing. The table has about 270,000 clones, approximately 90% seen once. The sequence came from a man between 35 and 55 years old who had been exposed to COVID-19. This chain joins TRBV9 and TRBJ2-7; no clear D gene. Sequences were obtained from PBMCs or T cells enriched from blood (not recorded which). CDR3 nucleotide sequence: TGTGCCAGCAGCGTAGGTACACCGTCCTACGAGCAGTACTTC. The encoded protein is CASSVGTPSYEQYF.